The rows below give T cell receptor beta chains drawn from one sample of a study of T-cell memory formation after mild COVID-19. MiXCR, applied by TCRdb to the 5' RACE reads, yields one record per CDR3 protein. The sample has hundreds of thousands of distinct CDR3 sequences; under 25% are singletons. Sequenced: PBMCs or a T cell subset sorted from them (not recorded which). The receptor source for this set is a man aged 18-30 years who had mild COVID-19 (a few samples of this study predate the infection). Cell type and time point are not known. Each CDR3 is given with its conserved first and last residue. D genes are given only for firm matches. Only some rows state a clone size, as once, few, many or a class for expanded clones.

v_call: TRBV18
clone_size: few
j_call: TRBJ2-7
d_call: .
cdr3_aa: CASSPAGDEQYF
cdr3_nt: TGTGCCAGCTCACCTGCCGGAGACGAGCAGTACTTC

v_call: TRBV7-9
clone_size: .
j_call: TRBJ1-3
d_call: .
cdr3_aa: CASSLAGGSGNTIYF
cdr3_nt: TGTGCCAGCAGCTTAGCTGGGGGATCCGGAAACACCATATATTTT

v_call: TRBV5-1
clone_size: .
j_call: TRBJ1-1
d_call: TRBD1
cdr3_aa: CASSFTGDTTEAFF
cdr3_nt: TGCGCCAGCAGCTTCACAGGGGACACCACTGAAGCTTTCTTT

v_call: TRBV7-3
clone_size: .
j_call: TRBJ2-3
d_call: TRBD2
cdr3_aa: CASSRTSGHRTDTQYF
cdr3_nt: TGTGCCAGCAGCCGGACTAGCGGACATCGCACAGATACGCAGTATTTT

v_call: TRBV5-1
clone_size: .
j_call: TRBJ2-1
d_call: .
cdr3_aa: CASSIHGDEQFF
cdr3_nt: TGCGCCAGCAGCATCCATGGCGATGAGCAGTTCTTC

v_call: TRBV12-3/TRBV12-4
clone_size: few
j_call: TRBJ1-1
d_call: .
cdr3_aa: CASTRGGIEAFF
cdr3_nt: TGTGCCAGCACGAGAGGCGGAATTGAAGCTTTCTTT

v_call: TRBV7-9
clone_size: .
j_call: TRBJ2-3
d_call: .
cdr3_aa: CASSHGAGAPQDTQYF
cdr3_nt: TGTGCCAGCAGTCACGGGGCAGGGGCACCTCAAGATACGCAGTATTTT

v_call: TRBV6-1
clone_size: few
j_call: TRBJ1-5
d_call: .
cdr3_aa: CASSATTGVRNQPQHF
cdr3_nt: TGTGCCAGCAGTGCTACAACAGGAGTTAGGAATCAGCCCCAGCATTTT

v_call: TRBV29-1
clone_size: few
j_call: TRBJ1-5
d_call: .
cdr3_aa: CSVGGSNQPQHF
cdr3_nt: TGCAGCGTTGGAGGTAGCAATCAGCCCCAGCATTTT

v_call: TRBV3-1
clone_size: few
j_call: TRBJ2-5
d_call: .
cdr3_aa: CASSQATGLGGTQYF
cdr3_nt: TGTGCCAGCAGCCAAGCCACAGGGCTCGGAGGAACCCAGTACTTC

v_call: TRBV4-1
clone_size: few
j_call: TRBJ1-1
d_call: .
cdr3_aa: CASSPVRQERNTEAFF
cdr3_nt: TGCGCCAGCAGCCCGGTGAGACAGGAGCGGAACACTGAAGCTTTCTTT

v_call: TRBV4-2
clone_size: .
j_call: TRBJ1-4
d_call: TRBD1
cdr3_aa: CASSQAGAGGVWGKLFF
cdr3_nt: TGTGCCAGCAGCCAAGCAGGTGCAGGGGGCGTCTGGGGAAAACTGTTTTTT

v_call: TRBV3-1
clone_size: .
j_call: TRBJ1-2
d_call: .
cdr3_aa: CASSHPGTRGIYGYTF
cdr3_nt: TGTGCCAGCAGCCACCCCGGGACGAGGGGAATCTATGGCTACACCTTC

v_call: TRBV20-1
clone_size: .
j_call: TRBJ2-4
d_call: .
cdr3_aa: CSATGDAKNIQYF
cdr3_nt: TGCAGTGCCACGGGGGATGCCAAAAACATTCAGTACTTC

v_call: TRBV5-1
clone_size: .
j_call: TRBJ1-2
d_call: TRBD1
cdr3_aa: CASGTGEGNYGYTF
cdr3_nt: TGCGCCAGCGGGACAGGTGAAGGAAACTATGGCTACACCTTC

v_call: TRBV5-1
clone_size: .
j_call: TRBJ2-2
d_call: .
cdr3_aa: CASSLAVGYTGELFF
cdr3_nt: TGCGCCAGCAGCTTGGCCGTGGGGTACACCGGGGAGCTGTTTTTT

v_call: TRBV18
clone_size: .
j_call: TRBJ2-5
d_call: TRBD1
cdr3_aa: CASSPPGQGGLETQYF
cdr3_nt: TGTGCCAGCTCACCGCCAGGACAGGGCGGGTTAGAGACCCAGTACTTC

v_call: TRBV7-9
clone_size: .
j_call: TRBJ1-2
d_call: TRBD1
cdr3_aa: CASSHGQGATYGYTF
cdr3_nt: TGTGCCAGCAGCCATGGACAGGGGGCGACCTATGGCTACACCTTC

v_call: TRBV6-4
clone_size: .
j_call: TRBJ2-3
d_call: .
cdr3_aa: CASSTGFGTDTQYF
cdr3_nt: TGTGCCAGCAGCACAGGGTTTGGTACAGATACGCAGTATTTT

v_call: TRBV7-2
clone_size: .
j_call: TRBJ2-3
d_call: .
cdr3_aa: CASSNGGRDTQYF
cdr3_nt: TGTGCCAGCAGTAATGGGGGCAGAGATACGCAGTATTTT

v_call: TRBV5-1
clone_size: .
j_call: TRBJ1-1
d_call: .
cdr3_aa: CASGTWGITEAFF
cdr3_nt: TGCGCCAGCGGCACATGGGGCATCACTGAAGCTTTCTTT

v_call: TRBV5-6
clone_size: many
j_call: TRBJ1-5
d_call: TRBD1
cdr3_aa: CASSLYVGRGERPQHF
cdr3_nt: TGTGCCAGCAGCTTGTATGTAGGCAGGGGGGAACGGCCCCAGCATTTT

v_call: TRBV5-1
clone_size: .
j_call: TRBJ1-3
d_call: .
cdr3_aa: CASSLERADTIYF
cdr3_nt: TGCGCCAGCAGCTTGGAAAGGGCGGACACCATATATTTT

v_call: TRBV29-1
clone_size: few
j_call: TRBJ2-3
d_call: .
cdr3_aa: CTVRGADTDTQYF
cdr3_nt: TGCACCGTTCGGGGGGCGGACACAGATACGCAGTATTTT

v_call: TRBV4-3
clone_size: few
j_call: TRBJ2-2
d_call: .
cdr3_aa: CASSQDHELRAGELFF
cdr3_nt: TGCGCCAGCAGCCAAGATCATGAATTAAGGGCCGGGGAGCTGTTTTTT